These T cell receptor beta chains were read from a single sample in a study of T-cell reconstitution after alpha-beta-depleted transplantation in children. TCRdb passed the PCR reads through MiXCR, listing each CDR3 protein once. The sample includes 750,000 to 950,000 distinct CDR3 sequences, less than 20% of them seen just once. The material was PBMCs, mostly from graft donor cells, obtained 360 days after TCRalphabeta/CD19-depleted stem cell transplant. The receptors come from a male patient aged 10 to 17 who had a stem cell transplant for acute lymphoblastic leukemia, so the T cells may come from the graft donor. Both conserved end residues are part of each CDR3. A D gene is named only where the DNA matches it firmly. Size values are once, few and many counts, or a class for expanded clones, and some rows have none.

>TRBV10-1|many|.|TRBJ2-5
TGCGCCAGCAGTGAGCAAGGTCCCCAGTACTTC
CASSEQGPQYF
>TRBV7-2|few|.|TRBJ1-2
TGTGCCAGCAGCTTACTAGCTGGGGGTACTGGCTACACCTTC
CASSLLAGGTGYTF
>TRBV4-1|few|TRBD2|TRBJ2-7
TGCGCCAGCAGCCCCTCCCGGGTAGGTAGCGGGAGGTATAGCTACGAGCAGTACTTC
CASSPSRVGSGRYSYEQYF
>TRBV20-1|few|.|TRBJ2-2
TGCAGTGCAAATGCCAAGAACACCGGGGAGCTGTTTTTT
CSANAKNTGELFF
>TRBV11-2|.|.|TRBJ2-2
TGTGCCAGCAGCTATAGGACAAGAGGCACCGGGGAGCTGTTTTTT
CASSYRTRGTGELFF
>TRBV11-2|.|.|TRBJ2-7
TGTGCCAGCAGCTTAAGGAGGGTAACAGTCACGTACGAGCAGTACTTC
CASSLRRVTVTYEQYF
>TRBV5-1|.|TRBD2|TRBJ2-7
TGCGCCAGCAGGGAACTAGCGGGAGGTTCCTACGAGCAGTACTTC
CASRELAGGSYEQYF
>TRBV12-3/TRBV12-4|few|TRBD2|TRBJ2-2
TGTGCCAGCAGTTCGGGACTAGCGGGGCCGTACACCGGGGAGCTGTTTTTT
CASSSGLAGPYTGELFF
>TRBV12-3/TRBV12-4|few|TRBD1|TRBJ2-1
TGTGCCAGCAGTTTAAGGCACAGGGGAAATGAGCAGTTCTTC
CASSLRHRGNEQFF
>TRBV29-1|.|.|TRBJ1-4
TGCAGCGTTGAAGTATCTCCAGGGTCTAATGAAAAACTGTTTTTT
CSVEVSPGSNEKLFF
>TRBV29-1|few|.|TRBJ2-7
TGCAGCGTTGAAGATCGGTGGACACTGGGCGAGCAGTACTTC
CSVEDRWTLGEQYF
>TRBV29-1|.|.|TRBJ1-1
TGCAGCGGTCGGGAGTTAGCCCACACTGAAGCTTTCTTT
CSGRELAHTEAFF
>TRBV5-1|.|.|TRBJ2-1
TGCGCCAGCAGCTTGGGCACCACGAGGAATGAGCAGTTCTTC
CASSLGTTRNEQFF
>TRBV7-9|once|TRBD1|TRBJ2-1
TGTGCCAGCAGCTCGCGGACAGGGACCGACAATGAGCAGTTCTTC
CASSSRTGTDNEQFF
>TRBV5-1|many|.|TRBJ2-3
TGCGCCAGCAGCGCTCAGACTAGCACAGATACGCAGTATTTT
CASSAQTSTDTQYF
>TRBV7-9|few|.|TRBJ2-7
TGTGCCAGCAGCTTAGAGTTAGCATTCGAGCAGTACTTC
CASSLELAFEQYF
>TRBV4-1|few|TRBD1|TRBJ2-1
TGCGCCAGCAGCGCAGGACAGGGTATACATGAGCAGTTCTTC
CASSAGQGIHEQFF
>TRBV2|.|.|TRBJ2-7
TGTGCCAGCAGTGAATCCCGTTTAACCCACGAGCAGTACTTC
CASSESRLTHEQYF
>TRBV5-1|.|TRBD2|TRBJ2-7
TGCGCCAGCAGGATGCGGGAGGGCCATAACGAGCAGTACTTC
CASRMREGHNEQYF
>TRBV4-2|.|.|TRBJ2-7
TGTGCCAGCAGCCAAGACTACTCCGGGACGGGCTCCTACGAGCAGTACTTC
CASSQDYSGTGSYEQYF
>TRBV5-1|few|.|TRBJ2-1
TGCGCCAGCAGCCCCGGGGAGCGGCAGTACAATGAGCAGTTCTTC
CASSPGERQYNEQFF
>TRBV7-9|.|.|TRBJ1-1
TGTGCCAGCAGCTTAGTAATGGGGGCGGTGAACACTGAAGCTTTCTTT
CASSLVMGAVNTEAFF
>TRBV7-8|.|.|TRBJ2-7
TGTGCCAGCAGCTTAGCTGCACGATACGAGCAGTACTTC
CASSLAARYEQYF
>TRBV4-1|few|.|TRBJ2-5
TGCGCCAGCACCGGACTGTACCAAGAGACCCAGTACTTC
CASTGLYQETQYF
>TRBV20-1|.|.|TRBJ2-1
TGCAGTGCTAGAGGTTCTTTTGCGCGGGATGAGCAGTTCTTC
CSARGSFARDEQFF
>TRBV4-1|few|.|TRBJ1-4
TGCGCCAGCAGCCCCCTTGGTCCTAATGAAAAACTGTTTTTT
CASSPLGPNEKLFF
>TRBV18|.|.|TRBJ2-2
TGTGCCAGCTCACCCCGACAGGAGATGAACACCGGGGAGCTGTTTTTT
CASSPRQEMNTGELFF
>TRBV29-1|many|.|TRBJ2-7
TGCAGCGTTGAAGACGGGGGCTCCTACGAGCAGTACTTC
CSVEDGGSYEQYF
>TRBV7-9|few|.|TRBJ2-7
TGTGCCAGCAGACCAGGGGTGGTATCTGAGCAGTACTTC
CASRPGVVSEQYF
>TRBV4-2|few|TRBD1|TRBJ2-7
TGTGCCAGCAGCCAAGTGCTTCGGGACAGGGCATACGAGCAGTACTTC
CASSQVLRDRAYEQYF
>TRBV20-1|many|.|TRBJ1-1
TGCAGTGCTGCACAGTCAGGGAACACTGAAGCTTTCTTT
CSAAQSGNTEAFF
>TRBV27|.|.|TRBJ2-4
TGTGCCAGCAGTTTAGTCCCAGTTAACATTCAGTACTTC
CASSLVPVNIQYF
>TRBV5-1|few|.|TRBJ2-1
TGCGCCAGCAGCTCGGGAAGCGGACACTACAATGAGCAGTTCTTC
CASSSGSGHYNEQFF
>TRBV7-9|few|TRBD1|TRBJ1-4
TGTGCCAGCAGCTCCGCAGGGGGTCATGAAAAACTGTTTTTT
CASSSAGGHEKLFF
>TRBV28|few|.|TRBJ2-3
TGTGCCAGCATGGGGGGGGCGCCCGATACGCAGTATTTT
CASMGGAPDTQYF
>TRBV29-1|many|.|TRBJ1-2
TGCAGAAGTTCCAGGGGATCCCCTAACTATGGCTACACCTTC
CRSSRGSPNYGYTF
>TRBV7-2|many|.|TRBJ2-3
TGTGCCAGCAGCTTAGTGTGGGGGAAGTCGACAGATACGCAGTATTTT
CASSLVWGKSTDTQYF
>TRBV7-9|.|TRBD1|TRBJ1-3
TGTGCCAGCAGCGTGACAGGGGTGACGAACACCATATATTTT
CASSVTGVTNTIYF
>TRBV5-5|.|.|TRBJ1-3
TGTGCCAGCAGCTTGGGCGGGGGCGGCCAGAACACCATATATTTT
CASSLGGGGQNTIYF
>TRBV5-1|.|.|TRBJ2-7
TGCGCCAGCAGGCCTACAGGCATCTACGAGCAGTACTTC
CASRPTGIYEQYF
>TRBV7-2|many|TRBD2|TRBJ2-1
TGTGCCAGCAGCTTAGTGGGGACTAGCGCGAATGAGCAGTTCTTC
CASSLVGTSANEQFF
>TRBV4-1|few|.|TRBJ2-2
TGCGCCAGCAGCCAAGAAGAAGGCGCCACCGGGGAGCTGTTTTTT
CASSQEEGATGELFF
>TRBV5-6|.|.|TRBJ2-1
TGTGCCAGCAGCTTGCGGGGACGCCCCTCCTCCTACAATGAGCAGTTCTTC
CASSLRGRPSSYNEQFF
>TRBV10-2|few|.|TRBJ1-2
TGCGCCAGCAGTGAGTCATGGCAGGGGTTCTACACCTTC
CASSESWQGFYTF
>TRBV5-1|many|TRBD2|TRBJ2-5
TGCGCCAGCAGCTTGGATCCTAGCGGGAGTTGGGAGACCCAGTACTTC
CASSLDPSGSWETQYF
>TRBV7-6|many|.|TRBJ1-6
TGTGCCAGCAGCTTAATGACGGGGAGGTATAGAGATAATTCACCCCTCCACTTT
CASSLMTGRYRDNSPLHF
>TRBV3-1|few|.|TRBJ2-7
TGTGCCAGCAGCCAGGGCGGACTCACAGGCTACGAGCAGTACTTC
CASSQGGLTGYEQYF
>TRBV7-9|.|.|TRBJ1-3
TGTGCCAGCAGCTTAAGGTCGGCAGCAACTGGAAACACCATATATTTT
CASSLRSAATGNTIYF
>TRBV5-1|.|.|TRBJ2-1
TGCGCCAGCAGCCCCGGGACCGTACTGACGAGCTCCTACAATGAGCAGTTCTTC
CASSPGTVLTSSYNEQFF
>TRBV7-9|few|TRBD1|TRBJ1-2
TGTGCCAGCAGCTTAGGTCCGGGACAGGGGATCCATGGCTACACCTTC
CASSLGPGQGIHGYTF
>TRBV11-2|.|TRBD2|TRBJ2-3
TGTGCCAGCAGCTTGAGTGTTAGCGGGAGTCTCAGGGGCCGCACAGATACGCAGTATTTT
CASSLSVSGSLRGRTDTQYF
>TRBV7-4|many|TRBD1|TRBJ2-3
TGTGCCAGCAACCAGAACAGGGGGCCCTGCACAGATACGCAGTATTTT
CASNQNRGPCTDTQYF
>TRBV20-1|few|.|TRBJ1-2
TGCAGTGCTAGGCCCGTCAGGCTCTACTATGGCTACACCTTC
CSARPVRLYYGYTF
>TRBV29-1|few|.|TRBJ2-1
TGCAGCGCCGTTAGGTATCAGGTTTTCATCTTC
CSAVRYQVFIF
>TRBV5-1|.|TRBD2|TRBJ2-3
TGCGCCAGCGGGGGACTAGCGGACAAGACTAGCACAGATACGCAGTATTTT
CASGGLADKTSTDTQYF
>TRBV6-1|.|TRBD2|TRBJ2-2
TGTGCCAGCAGACCTGGACTAGCGGGAGACCCCATAGACACCGGGGAGCTGTTTTTT
CASRPGLAGDPIDTGELFF
>TRBV11-2|many|TRBD1|TRBJ2-1
TGTGCCAGCAGCTTAGTAATAGGGACAGGGGAGACGTACAATGAGCAGTTCTTC
CASSLVIGTGETYNEQFF
>TRBV10-1|.|TRBD2|TRBJ2-1
TGCGCCAGCAGTCAAGGAGGACTAGCGGGAGGCAATGAGCAGTTCTTC
CASSQGGLAGGNEQFF
>TRBV13|.|.|TRBJ2-1
TGTGCCAGCAGACGTCATAGCTCCTACAATGAGCAGTTCTTC
CASRRHSSYNEQFF
>TRBV12-3/TRBV12-4|few|.|TRBJ2-2
TGTGCCAGCAGTAAACGGGGTACTAGCTTCCGGGAGCTGTTTTTT
CASSKRGTSFRELFF